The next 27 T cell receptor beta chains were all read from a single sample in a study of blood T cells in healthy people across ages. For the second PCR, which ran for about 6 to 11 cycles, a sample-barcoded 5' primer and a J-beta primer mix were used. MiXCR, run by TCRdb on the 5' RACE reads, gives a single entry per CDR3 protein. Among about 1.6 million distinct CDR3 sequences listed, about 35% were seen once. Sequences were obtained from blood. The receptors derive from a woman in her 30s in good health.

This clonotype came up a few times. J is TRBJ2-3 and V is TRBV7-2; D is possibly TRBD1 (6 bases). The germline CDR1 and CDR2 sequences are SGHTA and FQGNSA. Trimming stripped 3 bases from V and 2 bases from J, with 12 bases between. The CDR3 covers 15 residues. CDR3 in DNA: TGTGCCAGCAGCTTGGTTCAGGGGTTCACAGATACGCAGTATTTT. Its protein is CASSLVQGFTDTQYF. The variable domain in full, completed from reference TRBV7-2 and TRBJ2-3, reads GAGVSQSPSNKVTEKGKDVELRCDPISGHTALYWYRQSLGQGLEFLIYFQGNSAPDKSGLPSDRFSAERTGGSVSTLTIQRTQQEDSAVYLCASSLVQGFTDTQYFGPGTRLTVL.

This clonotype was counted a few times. Here the CDR3 DNA reads TGTGCCAGCAGCGTAGAAGACAGAGGGACTGAAGCTTTCTTT. It specifies CASSVEDRGTEAFF. This chain uses TRBV9 with TRBJ1-1; TRBD1 is a possible D gene (5 bases). The V end lost 0 bases, the J end lost 5 bases, and 11 bases lay between the germline ends. Per germline, CDR1 SGDLS and CDR2 YYNGEE. The CDR3 is made up of 14 amino acids. The entire variable domain, with the rest obtained from reference TRBV9 and TRBJ1-1, is as follows: DSGVTQTPKHLITATGQRVTLRCSPRSGDLSVYWYQQSLDQGLQFLIQYYNGEERAKGNILERFSAQQFPDLHSELNLSSLELGDSALYFCASSVEDRGTEAFFGQGTRLTVV.

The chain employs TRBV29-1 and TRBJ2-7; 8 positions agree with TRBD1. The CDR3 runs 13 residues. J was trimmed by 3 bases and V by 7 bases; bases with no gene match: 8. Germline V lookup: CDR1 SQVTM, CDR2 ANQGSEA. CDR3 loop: CSATGTGLYEQYF. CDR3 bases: TGCAGCGCCACCGGGACAGGCCTCTACGAGCAGTACTTC.

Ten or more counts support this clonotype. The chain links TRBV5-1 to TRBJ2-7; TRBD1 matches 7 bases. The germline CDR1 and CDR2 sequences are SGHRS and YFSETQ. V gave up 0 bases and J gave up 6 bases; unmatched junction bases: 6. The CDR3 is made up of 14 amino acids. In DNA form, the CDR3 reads TGCGCCAGCAGCTTGGGCTACGCAGGGGGCGAGCAGTACTTC. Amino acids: CASSLGYAGGEQYF.

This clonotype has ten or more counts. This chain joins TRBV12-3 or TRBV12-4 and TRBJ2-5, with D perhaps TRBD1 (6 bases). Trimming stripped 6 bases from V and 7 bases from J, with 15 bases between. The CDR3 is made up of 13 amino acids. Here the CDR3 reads CASSPGALVTQYF. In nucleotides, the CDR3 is TGTGCCAGCAGCCCAGGGGCCCTCGTGACCCAGTACTTC.

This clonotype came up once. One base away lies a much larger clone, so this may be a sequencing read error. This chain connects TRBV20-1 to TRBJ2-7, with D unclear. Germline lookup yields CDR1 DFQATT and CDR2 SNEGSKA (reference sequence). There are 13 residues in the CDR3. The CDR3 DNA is TGCAGTGCTGGGATATCTCACGGCTACGGGCAGTACTTC. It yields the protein CSAGISHGYGQYF.

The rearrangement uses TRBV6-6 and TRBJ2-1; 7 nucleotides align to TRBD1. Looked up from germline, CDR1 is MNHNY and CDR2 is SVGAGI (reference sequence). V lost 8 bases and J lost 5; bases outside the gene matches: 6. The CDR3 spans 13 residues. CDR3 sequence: CASWGQLDNEQFF. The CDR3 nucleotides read TGTGCCAGCTGGGGACAGTTGGACAATGAGCAGTTCTTC.

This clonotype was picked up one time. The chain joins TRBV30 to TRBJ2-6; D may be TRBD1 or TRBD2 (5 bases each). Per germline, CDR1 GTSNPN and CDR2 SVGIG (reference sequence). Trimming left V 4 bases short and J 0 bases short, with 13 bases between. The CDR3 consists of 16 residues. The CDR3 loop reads CAWKRDGFSGANVLTF. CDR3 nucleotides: TGTGCCTGGAAGAGGGACGGATTCTCTGGGGCCAACGTCCTGACTTTC.

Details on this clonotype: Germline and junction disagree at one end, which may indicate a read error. The DNA for the CDR3 is TGTGCCAGCAGCTTGACTAGCGGTTACAATGAGCAGGTCTTC. Protein: CASSLTSGYNEQVF. The V gene is TRBV6-2 or TRBV6-3, the J gene TRBJ2-1; the match to TRBD2 covers 9 bases. CDR1 is MNHEY and CDR2 is SVGEGT in the germline V gene. CDR3 length: 14 residues.

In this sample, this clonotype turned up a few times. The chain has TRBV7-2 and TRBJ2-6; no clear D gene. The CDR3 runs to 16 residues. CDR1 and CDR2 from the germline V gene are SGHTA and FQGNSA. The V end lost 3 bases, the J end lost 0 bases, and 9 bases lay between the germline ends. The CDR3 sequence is CASSLGSTSGANVLTF. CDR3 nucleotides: TGTGCCAGCAGCTTGGGTTCCACCTCTGGGGCCAACGTCCTGACTTTC.

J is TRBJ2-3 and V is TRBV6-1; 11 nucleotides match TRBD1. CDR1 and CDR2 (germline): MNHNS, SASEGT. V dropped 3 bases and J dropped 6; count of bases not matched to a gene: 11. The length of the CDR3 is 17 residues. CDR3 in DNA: TGTGCCAGCAGTGAGAGGCGAGGACAGGGGGCTTGGGATACGCAGTATTTT. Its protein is CASSERRGQGAWDTQYF.

The CDR3 reads CSANFGGPDTQYF. CDR3 coding DNA: TGCAGTGCTAACTTTGGGGGACCAGATACGCAGTATTTT. This rearrangement joins TRBV20-1 to TRBJ2-3; D assignment may be TRBD1 or TRBD2 (5 bases each). CDR1 and CDR2 from the germline V gene are DFQATT and SNEGSKA (reference sequence). Trimming removed 4 bases at V and 4 bases at J, with 12 bases between. This CDR3 contains 13 residues.

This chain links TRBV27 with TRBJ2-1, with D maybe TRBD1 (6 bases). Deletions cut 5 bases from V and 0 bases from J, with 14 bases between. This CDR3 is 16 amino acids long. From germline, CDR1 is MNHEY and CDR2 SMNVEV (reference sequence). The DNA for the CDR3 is TGTGCCAGCAGTCAGAACAGGGCGAGCTCCTACAATGAGCAGTTCTTC. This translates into CASSQNRASSYNEQFF.

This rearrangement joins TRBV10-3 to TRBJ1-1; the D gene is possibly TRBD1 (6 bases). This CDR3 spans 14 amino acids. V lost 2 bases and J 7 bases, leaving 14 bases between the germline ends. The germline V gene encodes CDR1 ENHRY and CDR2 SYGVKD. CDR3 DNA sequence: TGTGCCATCAGTGAGAAGGGGGGGCTCGGTGAAGCTTTCTTT. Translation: CAISEKGGLGEAFF.

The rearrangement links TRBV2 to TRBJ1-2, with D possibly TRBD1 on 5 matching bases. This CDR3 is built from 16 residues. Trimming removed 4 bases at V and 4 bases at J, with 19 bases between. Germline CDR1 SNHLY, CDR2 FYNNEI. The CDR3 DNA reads TGTGCCAGCAGTGGGACGGCAGGGCCGCCCCTCTATGGCTACACCTTC. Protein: CASSGTAGPPLYGYTF.

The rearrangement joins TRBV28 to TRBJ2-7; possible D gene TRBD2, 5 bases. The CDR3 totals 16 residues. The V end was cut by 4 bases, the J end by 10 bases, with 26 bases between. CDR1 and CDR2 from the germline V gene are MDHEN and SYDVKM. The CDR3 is CASSSRWRGSKEIQYF. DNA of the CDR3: TGTGCCAGCAGTTCCCGTTGGCGCGGGTCAAAAGAGATCCAGTACTTC.

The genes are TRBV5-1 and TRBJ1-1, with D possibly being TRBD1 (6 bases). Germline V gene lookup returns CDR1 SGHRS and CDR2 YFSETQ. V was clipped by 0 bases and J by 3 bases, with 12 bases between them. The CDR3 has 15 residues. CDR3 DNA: TGCGCCAGCAGCTTGGGGGGGGCGATGGACACTGAAGCTTTCTTT. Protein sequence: CASSLGGAMDTEAFF.

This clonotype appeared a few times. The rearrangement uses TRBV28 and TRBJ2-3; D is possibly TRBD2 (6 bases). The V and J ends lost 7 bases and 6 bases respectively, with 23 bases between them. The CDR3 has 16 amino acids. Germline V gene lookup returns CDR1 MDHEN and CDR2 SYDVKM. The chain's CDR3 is CASTPTKAGTYDTQYF. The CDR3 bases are TGTGCCAGCACCCCAACAAAGGCAGGGACTTACGATACGCAGTATTTT. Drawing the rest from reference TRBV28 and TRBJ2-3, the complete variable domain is DVKVTQSSRYLVKRTGEKVFLECVQDMDHENMFWYRQDPGLGLRLIYFSYDVKMKEKGDIPEGYSVSREKKERFSLILESASTNQTSMYLCASTPTKAGTYDTQYFGPGTRLTVL.

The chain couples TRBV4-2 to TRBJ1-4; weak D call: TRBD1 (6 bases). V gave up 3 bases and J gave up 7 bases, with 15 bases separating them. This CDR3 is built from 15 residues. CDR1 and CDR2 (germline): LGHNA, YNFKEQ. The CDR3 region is CASSQPGTRGEKLFF. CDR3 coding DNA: TGTGCCAGCAGCCAGCCCGGGACAAGAGGTGAAAAACTGTTTTTT.

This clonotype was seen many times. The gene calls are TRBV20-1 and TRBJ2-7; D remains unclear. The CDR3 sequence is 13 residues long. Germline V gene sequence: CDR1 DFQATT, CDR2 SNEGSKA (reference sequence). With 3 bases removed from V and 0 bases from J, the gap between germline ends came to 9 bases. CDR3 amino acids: CSARPTISYEQYF. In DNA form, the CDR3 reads TGCAGTGCTAGGCCCACAATCTCCTACGAGCAGTACTTC.

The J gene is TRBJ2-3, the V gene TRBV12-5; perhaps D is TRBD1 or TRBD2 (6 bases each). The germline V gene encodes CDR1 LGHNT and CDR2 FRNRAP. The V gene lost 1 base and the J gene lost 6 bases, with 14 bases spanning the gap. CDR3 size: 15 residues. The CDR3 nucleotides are TGTGCTAGTGGTTTGGGGGGGGCACACACCGATACGCAGTATTTT. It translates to CASGLGGAHTDTQYF.

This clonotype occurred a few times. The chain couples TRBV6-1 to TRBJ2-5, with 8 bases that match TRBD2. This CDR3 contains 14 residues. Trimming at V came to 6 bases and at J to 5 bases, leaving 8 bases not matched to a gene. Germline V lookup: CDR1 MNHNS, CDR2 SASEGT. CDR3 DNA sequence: TGTGCCAGCAGCCCGGGAGGGTGGCGGGAGACCCAGTACTTC. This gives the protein CASSPGGWRETQYF.

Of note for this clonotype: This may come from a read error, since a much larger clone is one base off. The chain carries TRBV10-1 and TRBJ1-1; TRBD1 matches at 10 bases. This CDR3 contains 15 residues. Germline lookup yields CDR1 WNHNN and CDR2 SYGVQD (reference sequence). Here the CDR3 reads CASSESGTGDTGAFF. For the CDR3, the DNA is TGCGCCAGCAGTGAGTCCGGGACAGGGGACACTGGAGCTTTCTTT.

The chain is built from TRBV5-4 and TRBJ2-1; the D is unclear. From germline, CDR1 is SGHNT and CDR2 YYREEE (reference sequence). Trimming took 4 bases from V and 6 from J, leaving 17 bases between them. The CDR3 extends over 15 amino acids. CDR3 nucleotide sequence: TGTGCCAGCAGCCATCAGTTAGGGTCGTTCAATGAGCAGTTCTTC. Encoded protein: CASSHQLGSFNEQFF. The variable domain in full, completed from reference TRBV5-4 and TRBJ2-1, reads ETGVTQSPTHLIKTRGQQVTLRCSSQSGHNTVSWYQQALGQGPQFIFQYYREEENGRGNFPPRFSGLQFPNYSSELNVNALELDDSALYLCASSHQLGSFNEQFFGPGTRLTVL.

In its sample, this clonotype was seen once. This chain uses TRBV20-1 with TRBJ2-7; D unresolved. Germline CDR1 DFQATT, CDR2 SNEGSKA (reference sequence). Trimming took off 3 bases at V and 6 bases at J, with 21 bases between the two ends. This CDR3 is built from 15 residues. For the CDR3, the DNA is TGCAGTGCTAGCGATTTGCTCCCTTTGTCTAGCGAGCAGTACTTC. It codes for CSASDLLPLSSEQYF.

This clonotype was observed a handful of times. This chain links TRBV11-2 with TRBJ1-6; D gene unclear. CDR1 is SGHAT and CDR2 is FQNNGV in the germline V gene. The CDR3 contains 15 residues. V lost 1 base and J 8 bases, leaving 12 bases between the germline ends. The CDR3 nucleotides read TGTGCCAGCAGCTTAGTTCTGTCGCGGTATTCACCCCTCCACTTT. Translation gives CASSLVLSRYSPLHF.

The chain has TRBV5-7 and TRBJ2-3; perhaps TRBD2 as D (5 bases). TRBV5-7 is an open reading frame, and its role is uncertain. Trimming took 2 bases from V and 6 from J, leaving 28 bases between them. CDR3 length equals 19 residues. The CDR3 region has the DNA TGTGCCAGCAGCTTTGACGAACTAGGAGCTGTTTCTCCTGGGGATACGCAGTATTTT. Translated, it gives CASSFDELGAVSPGDTQYF.